This TCR beta chain was captured in a study of control samples from healthy donors and cancer patients. The CDR3 extends over 17 amino acids. Germline V CDR1 and CDR2: SGHKS, YYEKEE (reference sequence). Trimming removed 0 bases from V and 1 base from J; junction bases left unmatched: 8. Sequencing used immunoSEQ multiplex PCR; TCRdb keeps in-frame clones, though not all of them. The sample consists of about 98,000 clones, roughly three quarters of them appearing once. The genes are TRBV5-5 and TRBJ1-1, with 8 positions matching TRBD1. The specimen was blood. The sequence derives from a woman aged 30 to 39 in good health. CDR3 sequence (DNA): TGTGCCAGCAGCTTGGCCAGGACAGGGCGGAGGAACACTGAAGCTTTCTTT. This encodes CASSLARTGRRNTEAFF.